This T cell receptor beta chain was sequenced in a study of shared clonotypes between healthy human individuals. The study's findings and limits: Compared with memory subsets, naive subsets generally had larger estimated richness. Researchers sampled blood only, noting tissue repertoires likely differ.

Regarding this clone: Its antigen is still unknown. Other DNA sequences in the sample encode the same CDR3.

Researchers partitioned CD4+ cells into CD45RA+ naive and CD45RA-negative memory subsets. Trimming cost V 0 bases and J 0 bases, with 6 bases left between them. Germline lookup yields CDR1 SEHNR and CDR2 FQNEAQ (reference sequence). The CDR3 has 14 residues. Roughly 33,000 T cell genomes, or roughly 180 ng DNA, went into the sorted-subset replicate PCRs. Profiling relied on immunoSEQ multiplex PCR, and the TCRdb table lists in-frame clones only, not all of them. The top ten hold over 0.1% of the sample, which has 2 million to 2.5 million clones, approximately 96% seen once. The sequence derives from a man younger than 35 in good health. Sequencing input: naive CD4+ T cells sorted from blood. Regarding subset: CD45RA+ positively selected. The chain joins TRBV7-9 to TRBJ2-7; tentatively, D is TRBD2 (5 bases). The CDR3 DNA sequence: TGTGCCAGCAGCTTAGCTGGGAGCTCCTACGAGCAGTACTTC. This encodes CASSLAGSSYEQYF.